A selection of T cell receptor beta chains follows, all from one sample in a study of shared clonotypes between healthy human individuals. TCRdb keeps only in-frame clones here, not all; method: immunoSEQ multiplex PCR. This sample has fewer than 400,000 clones; 74% occur once, and the top ten carry 10%. Sequencing used memory CD4+ T cells sorted from blood. These TCRs come from a man aged 25-40 years in good health. The CDR3 runs from the conserved cysteine through the conserved F or W. Clone size is not always given. Where it is, it says once, few, many or a class for expanded clones.

V gene | clone size | CDR3 protein
TRBV5-5 | - | CASSLAGYGYTF
TRBV28 | few | CASSQNQPQHF
TRBV5-5 | - | CASRLISTNEKLFF
TRBV11-2 | - | CASSLWPGNTIYF
TRBV10-3 | - | CAISEYGLAGLNEQFF
TRBV19 | - | CASSNRGMDTEAFF
TRBV30 | - | CAWSQTPPFMNTEAFF
TRBV5-4 | - | CASSLLGSGRGTGELFF
TRBV7-9 | - | CASSLRGRGDTQYF
TRBV10-3 | - | CAISGRVASSYEQYF
TRBV5-4 | - | CASRTALRGELFF
TRBV29-1 | - | CSVTGGLNEQFF
TRBV18 | - | CASSPPAVEKLFF
TRBV7-2 | - | CASSPSRVPEAFF
TRBV11-2 | - | CASSNDGGAAFF
TRBV28 | - | CASSVSGQPQHF
TRBV7-2 | - | CASSRRGGDYNEQFF
TRBV7-8 | few | CASSKQTNTEAFF
TRBV28 | few | CASSWSTARQPQHF
TRBV14 | - | CASSLHRSSYEQYF
TRBV27 | - | CASSLTRRPYNEQFF
TRBV30 | - | CAWSDRVWETQYF
TRBV18 | few | CASSPLGPSMSWNEQFF